These 20 T cell receptor beta chains were sequenced from one sample in a study of blood T cell repertoires in COVID-19. The assay was immunoSEQ multiplex PCR, and TCRdb's table has in-frame clones only and misses some. Of some 150,000 clones listed, around 87% were seen once; the top ten hold 5% to 6%. The sequencing input was peripheral blood. Source of these receptors: a human donor in a cohort sampled during active COVID-19.

The chain joins TRBV5-1 to TRBJ1-1; TRBD1 might be the D (5 bases). Germline-derived CDR1 and CDR2 are SGHRS and YFSETQ. Trimming removed 3 bases from V and 3 bases from J, with 12 bases in between. CDR3 size: 14 residues. Here the CDR3 DNA reads TGCGCCAGCAGCTCTGTAGGCAGGGACACTGAAGCTTTCTTT. Translated, it gives CASSSVGRDTEAFF. Using reference TRBV5-1 and TRBJ1-1 for the parts outside the CDR3, the full variable domain is KAGVTQTPRYLIKTRGQQVTLSCSPISGHRSVSWYQQTPGQGLQFLFEYFSETQRNKGNFPGRFSGRQFSNSRSEMNVSTLELGDSALYLCASSSVGRDTEAFFGQGTRLTVV.

V usage is TRBV28 and J usage is TRBJ2-7; 7 nucleotides agree with TRBD1. The CDR3 sequence is 14 residues long. V dropped 3 bases and J dropped 4; count of bases not matched to a gene: 6. The germline gives CDR1 MDHEN, CDR2 SYDVKM. This CDR3 reads CASSLGQLIYEQYF. CDR3 bases: TGTGCCAGCAGTTTGGGACAGCTAATATACGAGCAGTACTTC. The variable domain in full, with the rest retrieved from reference TRBV28 and TRBJ2-7, is DVKVTQSSRYLVKRTGEKVFLECVQDMDHENMFWYRQDPGLGLRLIYFSYDVKMKEKGDIPEGYSVSREKKERFSLILESASTNQTSMYLCASSLGQLIYEQYFGPGTRLTVT.

The chain couples TRBV6-1 to TRBJ2-5; 9 nucleotides line up with TRBD2. In germline, CDR1 is MNHNS, CDR2 SASEGT. The CDR3 extends over 18 amino acids. V lost 2 bases and J lost 0; bases outside the gene matches: 10. Here the CDR3 DNA reads TGTGCCAGCAGTGAATTGATAGCGGCGGGGGGGTACCAAGAGACCCAGTACTTC. Residues: CASSELIAAGGYQETQYF.

The CDR3, as DNA: TGTGCCAGCGAAAAGGGAGGCACAGATACGCAGTATTTT. Translation: CASEKGGTDTQYF. The chain links TRBV12-3 or TRBV12-4 to TRBJ2-3; D is perhaps TRBD2 (5 bases). CDR3 length: 13 amino acids. The ends were cut back, 8 bases at V and 1 base at J, with 10 bases in the middle.

The rearrangement joins TRBV4-1 to TRBJ1-4; 10 bases are shared with TRBD1. V was pared by 2 bases and J by 5 bases, with 8 bases of the junction left unmatched. This CDR3 contains 17 residues. Germline CDR1 reads MGHRA; CDR2 reads YSYEKL. The CDR3 sequence: CASSQLALGQGNEKLFF. The CDR3 nucleotides read TGCGCCAGCAGCCAATTAGCATTGGGACAGGGGAATGAAAAACTGTTTTTT.

The chain combines TRBV7-2 with TRBJ1-1; D is unclear. V lost 1 base and J lost 11, with 14 bases in between. This CDR3 is built from 13 residues. CDR1 is SGHTA, CDR2 FQGNSA, per germline. CDR3 coding DNA: TGTGCCAGCAGCTTAGATAGACGGCGAGGGGCTTTCTTT. It is translated as CASSLDRRRGAFF.

CDR3 in DNA: TGTGCCACCAGCAGAGATAGAGGCGCACCCCTCCACTTT. Translated, it gives CATSRDRGAPLHF. The rearrangement joins TRBV15 to TRBJ1-6; D is unresolved. Trimming shortened V by 0 bases and J by 11 bases, and 8 bases separated the two germline ends. The length of the CDR3 is 13 residues. CDR1 and CDR2 (germline): LNHNV, YYDKDF (reference sequence).

The J gene is TRBJ2-2, the V gene TRBV24-1, with 13 bases identical to TRBD2. This CDR3 comprises 16 residues. From germline, CDR1 is KGHDR and CDR2 SFDVKD. V shed 6 bases and J 5 bases; nucleotides not matched to a gene: 5. Here the CDR3 DNA reads TGTGCCACCAGTCCTAGGACTAGCGGGAGTACCGGGGAGCTGTTTTTT. As protein: CATSPRTSGSTGELFF.

The gene calls are TRBV6-5 and TRBJ2-7; tentatively, D is TRBD1 (5 bases). Germline V gene sequence: CDR1 MNHEY, CDR2 SVGAGI. This CDR3 comprises 13 residues. Deletions cut 6 bases from V and 2 bases from J, with 11 bases between. The CDR3: CASSLTEAYEQYF. Written as DNA, the CDR3 is TGTGCCAGCAGCCTGACAGAAGCCTACGAGCAGTACTTC.

V gene TRBV4-1 combines with J gene TRBJ2-7, with D tentatively TRBD1 (5 bases). Germline V gene lookup returns CDR1 MGHRA and CDR2 YSYEKL. The CDR3 runs to 16 residues. The V end lost 0 bases, the J end lost 0 bases, and 12 bases lay between the germline ends. CDR3 amino acids: CASSQDQGIPSYEQYF. The CDR3 nucleotides read TGCGCCAGCAGCCAAGATCAGGGAATTCCCTCCTACGAGCAGTACTTC.

The chain is built from TRBV30 and TRBJ1-2; TRBD1 might be the D (6 bases). Trimming pared 0 bases from V and 14 bases from J, leaving 10 bases between. This CDR3 has 10 residues. Looked up from germline, CDR1 is GTSNPN and CDR2 is SVGIG (reference sequence). This chain's CDR3 is CAWSVHRETF. The CDR3 DNA follows: TGTGCCTGGAGTGTACACAGGGAAACCTTC.

The chain carries TRBV3-1 (or the pseudogene TRBV3-2) and TRBJ2-7, with 9 bases matching TRBD1. Germline lookup yields CDR1 LGHDT and CDR2 YNNKEL (reference sequence). V trimming: 3 bases; J trimming: 2 bases; junction bases outside the gene matches: 5. The CDR3 spans 15 residues. The CDR3 nucleotides read TGTGCCAGCAGCCATACCGGGACAGGGCCCTACGAGCAGTACTTC. It translates to CASSHTGTGPYEQYF.

This chain joins TRBV7-8 and TRBJ2-1, with 8 bases matching TRBD2. Looked up from germline, CDR1 is SGHVS and CDR2 is FQNEAQ. V shed 8 bases, J shed 5 bases, and the junction held 8 bases outside the gene matches. The CDR3 contains 14 residues. The CDR3 sequence is CASARGRGDNEQFF. The CDR3 nucleotides read TGTGCCAGCGCCCGCGGGCGGGGGGACAATGAGCAGTTCTTC.

The gene calls are TRBV11-3 and TRBJ2-3; the D gene is possibly TRBD2 (6 bases). V lost 3 bases, J lost 4 bases, and 14 bases lay in between. Germline assignment: CDR1 SGHNT and CDR2 YENEEA. The CDR3 sequence is 15 residues long. Here the CDR3 reads CASSFGTGEADTQYF. In DNA, the CDR3 is TGTGCCAGCAGCTTCGGAACGGGAGAAGCAGATACGCAGTATTTT.

The gene calls are TRBV6-1 and TRBJ1-6, with unresolved D. The CDR3 spans 14 residues. V lost 3 bases and J lost 8, with 11 bases in between. CDR1 and CDR2 (germline): MNHNS, SASEGT. The CDR3 here is CASSDLGGDSPLHF. The CDR3 DNA sequence: TGTGCCAGCAGTGATCTGGGAGGCGATTCACCCCTCCACTTT.

This chain joins TRBV2 and TRBJ2-1; TRBD2 agrees at 9 bases. V was clipped by 4 bases and J by 4 bases; unmatched bases: 5. Germline CDR1 and CDR2: SNHLY and FYNNEI. CDR3 length equals 15 residues. In DNA, the CDR3 is TGTGCCAGCAGTGTACTCGCGGGGGGGTACAATGAGCAGTTCTTC. It yields the protein CASSVLAGGYNEQFF.

A few counts support this clone. This chain joins TRBV11-3 and TRBJ2-2; 9 positions match TRBD1. V shed 5 bases and J 4 bases; nucleotides not matched to a gene: 2. CDR1 is SGHNT and CDR2 is YENEEA in the germline V gene. This CDR3 comprises 14 residues. The CDR3 protein is CASSQTGGTGELFF. The CDR3 DNA reads as TGTGCCAGCAGCCAGACAGGGGGCACCGGGGAGCTGTTTTTT.

This clone was recorded only once. V and J are TRBV28 and TRBJ1-1; D not certain. Trimming took 7 bases from V and 4 from J, leaving 10 bases between them. Germline V CDR1 and CDR2: MDHEN, SYDVKM. This CDR3 spans 12 amino acids. This CDR3 is CASKSPLTEAFF. CDR3 bases: TGTGCCAGCAAAAGTCCACTCACTGAAGCTTTCTTT.

Judged by abundance, this clone is medium-sized (0.01 to 0.1%). The gene calls are TRBV7-9 and TRBJ1-2, with D tentatively TRBD1 (5 bases). The ends were cut back, 4 bases at V and 12 bases at J, with 18 bases in the middle. Germline V CDR1 and CDR2: SEHNR, FQNEAQ (reference sequence). There are 13 residues in the CDR3. CDR3 in DNA: TGTGCCAGCAGCTCCCCCGGGGGATGGACTCACACCTTC. This gives the protein CASSSPGGWTHTF.

This chain uses TRBV28 with TRBJ2-5; perhaps TRBD2 as D (6 bases). CDR3 length: 17 amino acids. The germline gives CDR1 MDHEN, CDR2 SYDVKM. Trimming pared 3 bases from V and 0 bases from J, leaving 17 bases between. The CDR3 DNA reads as TGTGCCAGCAGTTTCAACGATGGGAGGCTTTACCAAGAGACCCAGTACTTC. It yields the protein CASSFNDGRLYQETQYF.